The 15 T cell receptor beta chains reported below all come from one sample, sequenced in a study of response to subunit inactivated influenza vaccine. TCRdb redid the calling of the RT-PCR reads with MiXCR, one entry per CDR3 protein. The sample carries 610,000 or so distinct CDR3 sequences, less than 15% recorded once. Sequencing used PBMCs from blood, obtained roughly 13 days after vaccination. These TCRs come from a man aged 50 to 59 who received an inactivated influenza vaccine.

This clonotype came up a few times. J is TRBJ2-6 and V is TRBV28, with a weak D call TRBD1 (6 bases). V gave up 3 bases and J gave up 4 bases, with 13 bases separating them. In germline, CDR1 is MDHEN, CDR2 SYDVKM. The CDR3 sequence is 16 residues long. The DNA for the CDR3 is TGTGCCAGCAGTTTTGGACAGCGGACCGGGGCCAACGTCCTGACTTTC. Amino acid sequence: CASSFGQRTGANVLTF.

Many counts were recorded for this clonotype. CDR3 DNA: TGTGCCAGCAGCCCCTACGGTCAGCCCCAGCATTTT. The encoded protein is CASSPYGQPQHF. This chain joins TRBV3-1 and TRBJ1-5; D call uncertain. CDR3 length: 12 residues. V was cut by 4 bases and J by 6 bases, with 7 bases left in between. The germline V gene encodes CDR1 LGHDT and CDR2 YNNKEL (reference sequence).

Ten or more counts support this clonotype. CDR3 amino acids: CSARGLAGVVEQFF. CDR3 nucleotide sequence: TGCAGTGCTAGAGGACTAGCGGGAGTCGTTGAGCAGTTCTTC. This chain uses TRBV20-1 with TRBJ2-1, with 12 nucleotides matching TRBD2. V lost 1 base to trimming and J lost 9 bases; unmatched junction nucleotides: 4. CDR1 DFQATT and CDR2 SNEGSKA come from the germline V gene (reference sequence). This CDR3 spans 14 amino acids.

This clonotype has only one observation. The J gene is TRBJ2-3, the V gene TRBV20-1; 7 nucleotides align to TRBD2. CDR3 length: 15 amino acids. CDR1 DFQATT and CDR2 SNEGSKA come from the germline V gene (reference sequence). The V segment lost 5 bases and the J segment 2 bases; nucleotides outside the gene matches: 10. The CDR3 DNA follows: TGCAGTGCTTCCCTCCGGCTAGCGGACACAGATACGCAGTATTTT. It encodes CSASLRLADTDTQYF.

This clonotype has at least ten counts. The CDR3 DNA reads TGCAGTGCTAGAGGGACAGGGTCCTACGAGCAGTACTTC. This sequence encodes CSARGTGSYEQYF. J is TRBJ2-7 and V is TRBV20-1; TRBD1 matches at 8 bases. Germline assignment: CDR1 DFQATT and CDR2 SNEGSKA (reference sequence). The junction had 0 bases not matched to a gene; V was cut back by 1 base and J by 1 base. This CDR3 is built from 13 residues.

This clonotype was seen only a few times. The chain's CDR3 is CATSTDRDRDYEQYF. As DNA, the CDR3 is TGTGCCACCAGCACCGACCGGGACAGGGACTACGAGCAGTACTTC. This chain connects TRBV15 to TRBJ2-7, with 9 bases identical to TRBD1. The junction had 7 bases not matched to a gene; V was cut back by 4 bases and J by 3 bases. This CDR3 contains 15 residues. From germline, CDR1 is LNHNV and CDR2 YYDKDF (reference sequence).

This clonotype has at least ten counts. V and J are TRBV5-5 and TRBJ2-5; maybe TRBD1 (6 bases). Per the germline V gene, CDR1 is SGHKS and CDR2 is YYEKEE (reference sequence). V lost 1 base and J 0 bases, leaving 7 bases between the germline ends. The length of the CDR3 is 14 residues. CDR3 nucleotide sequence: TGTGCCAGCAGCTTGACAGGGTACCAAGAGACCCAGTACTTC. The encoded protein is CASSLTGYQETQYF. Full variable domain (outside the CDR3, taken from reference TRBV5-5 and TRBJ2-5): DAGVTQSPTHLIKTRGQQVTLRCSPISGHKSVSWYQQVLGQGPQFIFQYYEKEERGRGNFPDRFSARQFPNYSSELNVNALLLGDSALYLCASSLTGYQETQYFGPGTRLLVL.

This chain links TRBV10-3 with TRBJ2-3; no clear D. Germline loops: CDR1 ENHRY, CDR2 SYGVKD. This CDR3 is 14 amino acids long. V shed 2 bases and J shed 1 base, with 7 bases lying between them. CDR3 loop: CAISEPVRTDTQYF. The CDR3 DNA follows: TGTGCCATCAGTGAGCCCGTCCGCACAGATACGCAGTATTTT.

This clonotype has only a few counts. CDR3 coding DNA: TGCAGTGCTCCTAAACAGGTAAAAGGTCTCGAGCAGTACTTC. Its translation is CSAPKQVKGLEQYF. The rearrangement uses TRBV20-1 and TRBJ2-7, with TRBD1 as a possible D gene (5 bases). Germline V CDR1 and CDR2: DFQATT, SNEGSKA (reference sequence). V lost 5 bases, J lost 6 bases, and 20 bases lay in between. This CDR3 comprises 14 residues.

J is TRBJ2-3 and V is TRBV5-1; a weak D match, TRBD2 (6 bases). V shed 0 bases and J shed 4 bases, with 12 bases lying between them. Germline CDR1 reads SGHRS; CDR2 reads YFSETQ. The CDR3 totals 15 residues. CDR3 in DNA: TGCGCCAGCAGCTTGGGACAGCCTAGCGCAGATACGCAGTATTTT. Protein product: CASSLGQPSADTQYF.

This clonotype was seen many times. The chain has TRBV9 and TRBJ2-7, with 10 bases lining up with TRBD1. Trimming removed 0 bases from V and 4 bases from J; junction bases left unmatched: 1. The CDR3 is 14 residues long. Germline assignment: CDR1 SGDLS and CDR2 YYNGEE. The CDR3 loop reads CASSVGDRGYEQYF. As DNA, the CDR3 is TGTGCCAGCAGCGTAGGGGACAGGGGTTACGAGCAGTACTTC.

In this sample, this clonotype turned up a few times. This chain connects TRBV27 to TRBJ1-1, with TRBD1 as a possible D gene (5 bases). V lost 3 bases, J lost 1 base, and 12 bases lay in between. The CDR3 sequence is 15 residues long. Germline V gives CDR1 MNHEY, CDR2 SMNVEV (reference sequence). CDR3 bases: TGTGCCAGCAGTTTTTTCGGGGGAGGGAACACTGAAGCTTTCTTT. The encoded protein is CASSFFGGGNTEAFF.

Regarding this clonotype: This could be a read error, since a much larger clone is one nucleotide away. The CDR3 DNA reads TGCAGTGCTAGGACAGGGAACTCCCAAGAGGCCCAGTACTTC. It codes for CSARTGNSQEAQYF. This chain connects TRBV20-1 to TRBJ2-5; 7 positions agree with TRBD1. This CDR3 is 14 amino acids long. CDR1 DFQATT and CDR2 SNEGSKA come from the germline V gene (reference sequence).

There are a few counts of this clonotype. CDR3 sequence: CASRDRRNTEAFF. The CDR3 region has the DNA TGTGCCAGCCGGGACCGAAGGAACACTGAAGCTTTCTTT. This rearrangement joins TRBV6-2 or TRBV6-3 to TRBJ1-1; TRBD1 might be the D (5 bases). Germline lookup yields CDR1 MNHEY and CDR2 SVGEGT. The CDR3 sequence is 13 residues long. Between the trimmed V and J ends, which lost 8 bases and 1 base, there was a span of 11 bases.

This clonotype occurred many times. The chain couples TRBV7-8 to TRBJ2-1; 9 positions agree with TRBD1. Germline trimming cut 2 bases from V and 5 bases from J; bases unmatched to any gene: 16. The CDR3 extends over 19 amino acids. Germline V lookup: CDR1 SGHVS, CDR2 FQNEAQ. CDR3 nucleotides: TGTGCCAGCAGCTTACCACGGGACAGGGTCGGTATCCGGCACAATGAGCAGTTCTTC. It codes for CASSLPRDRVGIRHNEQFF.